The 9 T cell receptor beta chains given below trace back to one sample, sequenced in a study of T-cell memory formation after mild COVID-19. From the 5' RACE reads, TCRdb called clonotypes with MiXCR, one entry per CDR3 protein. This repertoire shows around 450,000 distinct CDR3 sequences, 20% to 25% found once; its top ten account for roughly 8.9%. Sequencing was performed on PBMCs or a T cell subset sorted from them (not recorded which). The receptors derive from an adult woman who had mild COVID-19 (a few samples of this study predate the infection). Cell type and time point are not known.

The chain joins TRBV7-9 to TRBJ2-2; D possibly corresponds to TRBD1 (6 bases). V was shortened by 5 bases and J by 3 bases, with 13 bases between the two germline ends. The germline gives CDR1 SEHNR, CDR2 FQNEAQ (reference sequence). The CDR3 loop spans 15 amino acids. DNA for the CDR3: TGTGCCAGCAGCCTCCGTTCAGGGGACACCGGGGAGCTGTTTTTT. This gives the protein CASSLRSGDTGELFF.

V usage is TRBV2 and J usage is TRBJ2-7; 8 bases fit TRBD1. V shed 6 bases, J shed 1 base, and the junction held 8 bases outside the gene matches. This CDR3 region has 15 residues. Germline CDR1 and CDR2: SNHLY and FYNNEI. As DNA, the CDR3 is TGTGCCAGCAGCGGGGGACAGGCCGATTCCTACGAGCAGTACTTC. Its translation: CASSGGQADSYEQYF. Supplemented by reference TRBV2 and TRBJ2-7, the full variable domain reads EPEVTQTPSHQVTQMGQEVILRCVPISNHLYFYWYRQILGQKVEFLVSFYNNEISEKSEIFDDQFSVERPDGSNFTLKIRSTKLEDSAMYFCASSGGQADSYEQYFGPGTRLTVT.

V usage is TRBV6-1 and J usage is TRBJ1-1; 7 nucleotides align to TRBD1. CDR3 length: 16 residues. Germline V gene data show CDR1 as MNHNS and CDR2 as SASEGT. Trimming at V came to 2 bases and at J to 1 base, leaving 7 bases not matched to a gene. Written as DNA, the CDR3 is TGTGCCAGCAGTGAACTTTACCAGGGGGGGAACACTGAAGCTTTCTTT. Translation: CASSELYQGGNTEAFF.

J is TRBJ2-7 and V is TRBV20-1, with 9 bases lining up with TRBD2. Per the germline V gene, CDR1 is DFQATT and CDR2 is SNEGSKA (reference sequence). V trimming: 0 bases; J trimming: 0 bases; junction bases outside the gene matches: 6. This CDR3 spans 16 amino acids. The CDR3 sequence is CSARDMSGGISYEQYF. The CDR3 DNA follows: TGCAGTGCTAGAGATATGAGCGGGGGGATCTCCTACGAGCAGTACTTC.

This clonotype was observed a few times. V is TRBV7-3 and J is TRBJ1-5; D call uncertain. The CDR3 is made up of 13 amino acids. Trimming took 2 bases from V and 7 from J, leaving 9 bases between them. In germline, CDR1 is SGHTA, CDR2 FQGTGA. CDR3 coding DNA: TGTGCCAGCAGCTTATTAGGGAAACAGCCCCAGCATTTT. Amino acid sequence: CASSLLGKQPQHF. The whole variable domain, filled in from reference TRBV7-3 and TRBJ1-5, reads GAGVSQTPSNKVTEKGKYVELRCDPISGHTALYWYRQSLGQGPEFLIYFQGTGAADDSGLPNDRFFAVRPEGSVSTLKIQRTERGDSAVYLCASSLLGKQPQHFGDGTRLSIL.

A few counts support this clonotype. The rearrangement uses TRBV4-1 and TRBJ2-7; D is possibly TRBD1 (6 bases). V lost 1 base and J 3 bases, leaving 13 bases between the germline ends. The CDR3 is 15 residues long. Germline-derived CDR1 and CDR2 are MGHRA and YSYEKL. The chain's CDR3 is CASSQASGQSYEQYF. The CDR3 DNA reads TGCGCCAGCAGCCAAGCATCAGGACAGAGCTACGAGCAGTACTTC.

The gene calls are TRBV7-2 and TRBJ1-5; tentatively, D is TRBD1 (5 bases). Trimming stripped 3 bases from V and 6 bases from J, with 15 bases between. Germline lookup yields CDR1 SGHTA and CDR2 FQGNSA. CDR3 length: 15 amino acids. CDR3 bases: TGTGCCAGCAGCTTTGGCCAAAAGAGGGGTCAGCCCCAGCATTTT. As protein: CASSFGQKRGQPQHF.

There are many counts of this clonotype. The chain combines TRBV5-1 with TRBJ2-1; tentatively, D is TRBD1 (5 bases). Per the germline V gene, CDR1 is SGHRS and CDR2 is YFSETQ. Trimming took off 6 bases at V and 4 bases at J, with 14 bases between the two ends. CDR3 length: 14 residues. The chain's CDR3 is CASMAWGAYNEQFF. In DNA, the CDR3 is TGCGCCAGCATGGCTTGGGGCGCTTACAATGAGCAGTTCTTC.

A few counts support this clonotype. The rearrangement uses TRBV11-3 and TRBJ2-1, with 11 bases fitting TRBD1. The CDR3 consists of 15 residues. The junction had 13 bases not matched to a gene; V was cut back by 3 bases and J by 15 bases. The V gene's germline CDR1 is SGHNT and CDR2 YENEEA. CDR3 nucleotides: TGTGCCAGCAGCTTCCGGGACAGGGGGTTTGATGAAACGTTCTTC. Encoded protein: CASSFRDRGFDETFF.